This TCR beta chain is drawn from a study of T-cell memory formation after mild COVID-19. Points from the study as a whole: Pre-infection memory carried some responding clones, suggesting that cross-reactive memory joined. Mainly CM and EM harbored the contracting CD4+ clones; mainly EMRA harbored the CD8+ ones.

This clonotype came up a few times. As yet, its antigen is unknown. TCRdb reprocessed the 5' RACE reads via MiXCR and lists one record per CDR3 protein. The data hold some 200,000 distinct CDR3 sequences, with about a fifth observed a single time. CDR1 and CDR2 from the germline V gene are SGHKS and YYEKEE (reference sequence). The CDR3 sequence is 14 residues long. The V end lost 4 bases, the J end lost 1 base, and 11 bases lay between the germline ends. This TCR derives from an adult woman who had mild COVID-19 (a few samples of this study predate the infection). Cell type and time point are not known. Source material: PBMCs or a T cell subset sorted from them (not recorded which). This chain uses TRBV5-5 with TRBJ2-5; tentative D call: TRBD1 (6 bases). The CDR3 DNA is TGTGCCAGCAGCGACGGACAGATCCAAGAGACCCAGTACTTC. Translation: CASSDGQIQETQYF.